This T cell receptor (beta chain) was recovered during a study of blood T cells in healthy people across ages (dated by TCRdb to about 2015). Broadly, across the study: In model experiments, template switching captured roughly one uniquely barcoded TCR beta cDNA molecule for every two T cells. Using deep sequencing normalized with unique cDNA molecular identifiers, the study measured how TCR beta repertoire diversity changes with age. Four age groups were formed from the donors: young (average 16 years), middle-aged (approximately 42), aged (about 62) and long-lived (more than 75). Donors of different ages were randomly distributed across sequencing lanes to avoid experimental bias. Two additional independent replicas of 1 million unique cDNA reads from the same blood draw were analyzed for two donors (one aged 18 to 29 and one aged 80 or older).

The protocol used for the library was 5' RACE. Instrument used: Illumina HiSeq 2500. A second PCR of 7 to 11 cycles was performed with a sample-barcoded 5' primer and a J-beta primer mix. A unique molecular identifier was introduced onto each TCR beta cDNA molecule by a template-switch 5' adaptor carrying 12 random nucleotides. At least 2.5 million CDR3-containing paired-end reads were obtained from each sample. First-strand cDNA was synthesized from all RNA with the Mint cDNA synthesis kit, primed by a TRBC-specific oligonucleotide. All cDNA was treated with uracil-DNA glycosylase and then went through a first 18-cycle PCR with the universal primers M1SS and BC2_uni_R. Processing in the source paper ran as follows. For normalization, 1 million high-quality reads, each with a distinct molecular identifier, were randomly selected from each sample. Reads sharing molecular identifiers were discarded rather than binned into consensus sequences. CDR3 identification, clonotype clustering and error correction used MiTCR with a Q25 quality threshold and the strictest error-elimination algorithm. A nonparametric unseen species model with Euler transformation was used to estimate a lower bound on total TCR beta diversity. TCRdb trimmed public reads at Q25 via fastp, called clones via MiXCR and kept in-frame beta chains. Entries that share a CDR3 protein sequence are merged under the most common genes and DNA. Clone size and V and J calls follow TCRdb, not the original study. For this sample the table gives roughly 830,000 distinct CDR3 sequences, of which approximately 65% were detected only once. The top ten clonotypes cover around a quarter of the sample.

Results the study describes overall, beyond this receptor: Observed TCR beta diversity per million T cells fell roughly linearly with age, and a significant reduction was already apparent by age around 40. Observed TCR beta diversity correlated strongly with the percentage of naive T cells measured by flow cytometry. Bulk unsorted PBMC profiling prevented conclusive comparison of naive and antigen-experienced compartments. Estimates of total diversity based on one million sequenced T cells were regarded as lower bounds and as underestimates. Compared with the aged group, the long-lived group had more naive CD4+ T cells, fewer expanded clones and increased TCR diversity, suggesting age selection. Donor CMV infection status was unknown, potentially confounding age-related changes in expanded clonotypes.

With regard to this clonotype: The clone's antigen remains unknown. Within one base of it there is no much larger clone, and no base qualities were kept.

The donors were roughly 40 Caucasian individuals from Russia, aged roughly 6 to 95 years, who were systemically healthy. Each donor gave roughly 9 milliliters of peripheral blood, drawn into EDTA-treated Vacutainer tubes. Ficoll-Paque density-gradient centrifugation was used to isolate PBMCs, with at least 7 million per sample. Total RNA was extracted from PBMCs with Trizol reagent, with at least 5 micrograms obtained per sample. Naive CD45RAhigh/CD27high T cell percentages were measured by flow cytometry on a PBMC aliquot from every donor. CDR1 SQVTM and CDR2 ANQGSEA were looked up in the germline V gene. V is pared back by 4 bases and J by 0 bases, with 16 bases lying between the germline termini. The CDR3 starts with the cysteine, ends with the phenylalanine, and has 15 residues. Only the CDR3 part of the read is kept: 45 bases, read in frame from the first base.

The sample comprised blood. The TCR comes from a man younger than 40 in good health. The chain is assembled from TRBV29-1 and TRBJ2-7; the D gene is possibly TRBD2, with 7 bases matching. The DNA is TGCAGCGTTGGAGGGGGGGATTTGAGCTCCTACGAGCAGTACTTC. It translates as CSVGGGDLSSYEQYF.